These T cell receptor beta chains were read from a single sample in a study of cytomegalovirus exposure and HLA in healthy donors. The method was immunoSEQ multiplex PCR; TCRdb's version includes in-frame clones alone and lacks a portion of them. The table shows more than 150,000 clones, with approximately 85% occurring only once. The sample taken for sequencing was PBMCs. These receptors were collected from a man between 18 and 29 years old in good health and CMV-seropositive. Both conserved end residues are part of each CDR3.

v_call	j_call	cdr3_aa
TRBV19	TRBJ1-5	CASSPPVFGDGNQPQHF
TRBV29-1	TRBJ2-1	CSALGGVVYNEQFF
TRBV29-1	TRBJ1-4	CSVRLKREFRGEKLFF
TRBV5-6	TRBJ2-3	CASSLVGDTRGHTDTQYF
TRBV2	TRBJ2-2	CASMAGAGTGELFF
TRBV29-1	TRBJ1-2	CSTPRYTF
TRBV5-1	TRBJ2-7	CASSTTGLSGSYEQYF
TRBV14	TRBJ2-3	CASSQGLDRNTDTQYF
TRBV7-2	TRBJ1-2	CASSLGRAPIPNYGYTF
TRBV9	TRBJ2-1	CASSPRQGRSEQFF
TRBV7-9	TRBJ1-2	CASSLDRAGDGYTF
TRBV7-3	TRBJ2-2	CASSFSGFTGELFF
TRBV4-3	TRBJ1-4	CASSQGGGTNEKLFF
TRBV6-4	TRBJ1-2	CASSLVGQGYTF
TRBV15	NA	CATSRVPYEQYF
TRBV11-2	TRBJ2-7	CARGSTEGPNYEQYF
TRBV27	TRBJ2-7	CASSPVRWGDEQYF
TRBV25-1	TRBJ1-2	CASSATGGKLFYGYTF
TRBV7-2	TRBJ2-7	CASSHRAGAYEQYF
TRBV7-8	TRBJ2-5	CASSLQVPTRETQYF
TRBV5-1	TRBJ1-4	CASSLDSGGDEKLFF
TRBV7-9	TRBJ2-4	CASSPAVDGTIQYF
TRBV25-1	TRBJ2-7	CASSVKDRGHEQYF
TRBV30	TRBJ1-2	CAWSPVGGKGYYGYTF
TRBV2	TRBJ1-4	CASSFGQINEKLFF
TRBV5-6	TRBJ1-2	CASSKTVYGYTF
TRBV5-1	TRBJ1-6	CASSLQIVNNSPLHF
TRBV9	TRBJ2-7	CASSPGGGPYEQYF
TRBV9	TRBJ2-3	CASSAPTSGGNPSTDTQYF
TRBV12-5	TRBJ2-3	CASATAGTRTDTQYF
TRBV6-1	TRBJ1-4	CASSPDRYNEKLFF
TRBV4-1	TRBJ1-3	CASSQDRGPGNTIYF
TRBV7-6	TRBJ2-5	CASSLAGRLAGGGTQYF
TRBV11-3	TRBJ1-4	CASSRAGRYEKLFF
TRBV19	TRBJ1-1	CASGPTATNTEAFF
TRBV18	TRBJ2-3	CASSFGQRGDTQYF
TRBV7-9	TRBJ2-7	CSSSSGSYEQYF
TRBV7-3	TRBJ2-1	CASSLTPVSYNEQFF
TRBV4-3	TRBJ1-1	CASSQAQVNTEAFF
TRBV6-5	TRBJ2-7	CASTPEGGTPYEQYF
TRBV25-1	TRBJ1-2	CASSPTPGQGAAGYTF
TRBV6-4	TRBJ2-2	CASSGDYTGELFF
TRBV7-6	TRBJ2-3	CASSPLPLAGGTDTQYF
TRBV7-3	TRBJ1-1	CASSLIEGAEAFF
TRBV29-1	TRBJ2-2	CSVGQGPGELFF
TRBV4-1	TRBJ2-2	CASSHAAGELFF
TRBV4-1	TRBJ2-7	CASREQGTGSYEQYF
TRBV10-2	TRBJ1-2	CASSDSPVNNYGYTF
TRBV28	TRBJ2-1	CASSSERGPYNEQFF
TRBV5-6	TRBJ2-3	CASSLYNYREKDTQYF
TRBV5-1	TRBJ2-5	CASSLGGLADQETQYF
TRBV28	TRBJ1-5	CASSSGQGDQPQHF
TRBV25-1	TRBJ2-2	CASSETGEAGELFF
TRBV28	TRBJ1-2	CASSLSGPRSYGYTF